These 11 T cell receptor beta chains share one sample of origin, sequenced in a study of regulatory T cells in long-lasting Graves disease. Time point of the sample: persistent/refractory GD, antithyroid drugs over 5 years with positive TRAb. Construction of the TCR library relied on RNA isolated from PBMCs. Combining iRepertoire HTBI primers with Arm-PCR of CDR3 regions, the authors built TCR beta libraries. TCRdb fed the multiplex PCR reads into MiXCR, producing one record per CDR3 protein. Of approximately 690,000 distinct CDR3 sequences listed, about 32% were seen once; the top ten hold 35% to 55%. The material was peripheral blood mononuclear cells (PBMCs), obtained when the disease was refractory, from a patient treated with antithyroid drugs. The receptor set was obtained from a female donor with Graves disease.

This clonotype was detected many times. V usage is TRBV27 and J usage is TRBJ1-1; tentatively, D is TRBD1 (5 bases). The CDR3 contains 15 residues. Trimming removed 5 bases from V and 0 bases from J, with 13 bases in between. Germline CDR1 reads MNHEY; CDR2 reads SMNVEV (reference sequence). The CDR3 DNA follows: TGTGCCAGCAGTCGAGACACAGGTATGAACACTGAAGCTTTCTTT. As protein: CASSRDTGMNTEAFF.

J is TRBJ1-2 and V is TRBV5-4; no definite D call. Per the germline V gene, CDR1 is SGHNT and CDR2 is YYREEE (reference sequence). Trimming removed 3 bases at V and 1 base at J, with 10 bases between. The CDR3 has 14 residues. Here the CDR3 reads CASSSLSLNYGYTF. CDR3 sequence (DNA): TGTGCCAGCAGCTCTCTCAGCCTTAACTATGGCTACACCTTC.

The V and J genes are TRBV3-1 and TRBJ1-2, with D unresolved. V lost 7 bases, J lost 6 bases, and 18 bases lay in between. CDR1 is LGHDT, CDR2 YNNKEL, per germline (reference sequence). The CDR3 length is 14 residues. The CDR3 region is CASTSRRGRDGYTF. CDR3 nucleotide sequence: TGTGCCAGCACCTCAAGGCGGGGTCGGGATGGCTACACCTTC.

The V and J genes are TRBV12-3 or TRBV12-4 and TRBJ2-7; D might be TRBD2 (6 bases). The V end lost 3 bases, the J end lost 0 bases, and 12 bases lay between the germline ends. The CDR3 consists of 15 residues. The CDR3 is CASSFRSGSSYEQYF. Written as DNA, the CDR3 is TGTGCCAGCAGTTTTCGGTCCGGGAGCTCCTACGAGCAGTACTTC.

This clonotype has just a few counts. The CDR3 DNA follows: TGTGCCAGCAGCCCCCGGGACAGGGGGACCGGGGAGCTGTTTTTT. This sequence encodes CASSPRDRGTGELFF. The genes are TRBV2 and TRBJ2-2, with 11 bases lining up with TRBD1. This CDR3 spans 15 amino acids. After removal of 6 bases from V and 5 bases from J, the junction contained 5 bases not matched to a gene. Germline lookup yields CDR1 SNHLY and CDR2 FYNNEI.

This clonotype was seen just once. The chain combines TRBV2 with TRBJ2-3; perhaps TRBD1 as D (6 bases). CDR1 is SNHLY and CDR2 is FYNNEI in the germline V gene. This CDR3 region has 14 residues. Trimming left V 6 bases short and J 1 base short, with 11 bases between. CDR3 region: CASRDSPGTDTQYF. Here the CDR3 DNA reads TGTGCCAGCAGGGACAGTCCTGGCACAGATACGCAGTATTTT. The variable domain in full, completed from reference TRBV2 and TRBJ2-3, reads EPEVTQTPSHQVTQMGQEVILRCVPISNHLYFYWYRQILGQKVEFLVSFYNNEISEKSEIFDDQFSVERPDGSNFTLKIRSTKLEDSAMYFCASRDSPGTDTQYFGPGTRLTVL.

This clonotype has at least ten counts. The rearrangement joins TRBV28 to TRBJ1-1, with unresolved D. The CDR3 runs 12 residues. V gave up 2 bases and J gave up 9 bases, with 10 bases separating them. CDR1 and CDR2 from the germline V gene are MDHEN and SYDVKM. The CDR3 coding sequence is TGTGCCAGCAGTTTAAGGGCAGACCAAGCTTTCTTT. Its protein is CASSLRADQAFF.

This clonotype turned up a few times. The chain combines TRBV12-3 or TRBV12-4 with TRBJ1-1; TRBD1 matches 7 bases. This CDR3 is 15 amino acids long. J was trimmed by 3 bases and V by 5 bases; bases with no gene match: 9. The CDR3 sequence: CASSPTTGLDTEAFF. In DNA form, the CDR3 reads TGTGCCAGCAGTCCTACGACAGGGTTGGACACTGAAGCTTTCTTT.

The rearrangement joins TRBV29-1 to TRBJ1-1; D remains unclear. The CDR3 runs to 11 residues. The V end was cut by 3 bases, the J end by 7 bases, with 9 bases between. CDR1 and CDR2 (germline): SQVTM, ANQGSEA. The CDR3 coding sequence is TGCAGCGTTGACCAGATTAATGAAGCTTTCTTT. It is translated as CSVDQINEAFF.

The chain carries TRBV5-1 and TRBJ1-2; 7 nucleotides align to TRBD1. CDR1 and CDR2 from the germline V gene are SGHRS and YFSETQ. V was pared by 5 bases and J by 5 bases, with 12 bases of the junction left unmatched. The CDR3 loop spans 15 amino acids. The CDR3 loop is CASRVGNPGGYGYTF. The DNA of the CDR3 is TGCGCCAGCAGGGTCGGCAATCCAGGGGGATATGGCTACACCTTC.

The rearrangement joins TRBV7-9 to TRBJ1-2; possible D gene TRBD1, 6 bases. Germline V gene data show CDR1 as SEHNR and CDR2 as FQNEAQ (reference sequence). V dropped 5 bases and J dropped 5 bases, with 18 bases sitting between them. The CDR3 contains 15 residues. Here the CDR3 reads CASSQRGTFGYGYTF. The CDR3 DNA is TGTGCCAGCAGCCAGCGGGGGACATTTGGTTATGGCTACACCTTC.